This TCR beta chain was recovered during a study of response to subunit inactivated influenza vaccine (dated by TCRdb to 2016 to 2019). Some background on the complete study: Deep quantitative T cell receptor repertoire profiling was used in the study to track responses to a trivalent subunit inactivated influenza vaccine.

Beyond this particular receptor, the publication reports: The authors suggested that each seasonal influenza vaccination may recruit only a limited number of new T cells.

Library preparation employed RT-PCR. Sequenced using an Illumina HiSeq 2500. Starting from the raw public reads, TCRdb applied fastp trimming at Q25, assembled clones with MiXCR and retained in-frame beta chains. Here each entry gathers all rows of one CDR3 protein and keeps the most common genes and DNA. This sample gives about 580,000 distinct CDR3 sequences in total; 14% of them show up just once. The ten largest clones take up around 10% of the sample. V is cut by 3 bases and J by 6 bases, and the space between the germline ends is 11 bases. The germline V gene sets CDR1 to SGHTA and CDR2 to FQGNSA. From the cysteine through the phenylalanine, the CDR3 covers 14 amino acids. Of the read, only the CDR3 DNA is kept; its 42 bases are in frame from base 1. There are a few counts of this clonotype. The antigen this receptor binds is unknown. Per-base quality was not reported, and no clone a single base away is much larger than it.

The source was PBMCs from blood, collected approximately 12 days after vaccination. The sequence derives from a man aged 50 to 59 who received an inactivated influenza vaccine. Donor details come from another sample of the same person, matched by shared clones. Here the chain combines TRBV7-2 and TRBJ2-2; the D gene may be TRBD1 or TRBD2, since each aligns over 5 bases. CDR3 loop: CASSFSWGPGELFF. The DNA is TGTGCCAGCAGCTTCTCCTGGGGACCCGGGGAGCTGTTTTTT.